The 23 T cell receptor beta chains reported below all come from one sample, sequenced in a study of molecular identifiers for immune sequencing clone quantification. TCRdb processed the PCR reads anew with MiXCR; each CDR3 protein has one entry. The sample includes some 580,000 distinct CDR3 sequences, 25% of them seen just once. Sequenced sample: naive CD8+ T cells from blood, with Jurkat cell RNA spiked in. Stated subset: FACS-sorted CD8+CD4-CCR7+CD45RA+ naive T cells. These receptors all stem from a human donor in good health. Some libraries in this study had Jurkat cell RNA spiked in.

This clonotype appeared many times. V usage is TRBV6-6 and J usage is TRBJ2-3; TRBD1 aligns across 9 bases. The CDR3 covers 17 residues. V shed 2 bases, J shed 0 bases, and the junction held 6 bases outside the gene matches. The germline CDR1 and CDR2 sequences are MNHNY and SVGAGI (reference sequence). As DNA, the CDR3 is TGTGCCAGCAGTTACCCGGGGACAGGGACTAGCACAGATACGCAGTATTTT. This sequence encodes CASSYPGTGTSTDTQYF.

The chain recombines TRBV6-2 or TRBV6-3 with TRBJ1-6; D gene unclear. Deletions cut 5 bases from V and 14 bases from J, with 13 bases between. CDR1 MNHEY and CDR2 SVGEGT come from the germline V gene. The CDR3 is 12 residues long. This CDR3 is CASSTHTATLHF. CDR3 bases: TGTGCCAGCAGTACCCACACCGCCACCCTCCACTTT.

This clonotype was picked up many times. The genes are TRBV10-3 and TRBJ1-5; no clear D. CDR1 and CDR2 from the germline V gene are ENHRY and SYGVKD. CDR3 size: 13 residues. V was pared by 0 bases and J by 5 bases, with 5 bases between. CDR3 amino acids: CAISESEDQPQHF. The CDR3 DNA is TGTGCCATCAGTGAGTCAGAGGATCAGCCCCAGCATTTT.

The gene calls are TRBV19 and TRBJ1-3; D call uncertain. The CDR3 totals 16 residues. V was pared by 1 base and J by 0 bases, with 10 bases between. The germline V gene has CDR1 LNHDA and CDR2 SQIVND (reference sequence). The CDR3 reads CASSIVDRSSGNTIYF. CDR3 DNA sequence: TGTGCCAGTAGTATAGTCGACCGGAGCTCTGGAAACACCATATATTTT.

The chain joins TRBV6-2 or TRBV6-3 to TRBJ1-4; D not certain. Germline V gene lookup returns CDR1 MNHEY and CDR2 SVGEGT. This CDR3 comprises 14 residues. Trimming took 4 bases from V and 10 from J, leaving 16 bases between them. CDR3 in amino acids: CASSFRTDGRKLFF. Here the CDR3 DNA reads TGTGCCAGCAGTTTTCGGACGGATGGGAGAAAACTGTTTTTT.

In this sample, this clonotype turned up many times. The rearrangement uses TRBV14 and TRBJ2-5, with 8 bases matching TRBD1. The CDR3 has 17 residues. Trimming took 1 base from V and 0 from J; bases not matched to a gene: 7. Germline V lookup: CDR1 SGHDN, CDR2 FVKESK. As DNA, the CDR3 is TGTGCCAGCAGCCAAGCGGCGGCAGGGGGCTACCAAGAGACCCAGTACTTC. It yields the protein CASSQAAAGGYQETQYF.

This clonotype was seen ten or more times. The chain carries TRBV7-9 and TRBJ2-4; weak D call: TRBD1 (6 bases). The CDR3 is made up of 16 amino acids. From germline, CDR1 is SEHNR and CDR2 FQNEAQ (reference sequence). V lost 8 bases to trimming and J lost 0 bases, with 17 bases between them. The CDR3 DNA follows: TGTGCCAGCCAGAGCCCGGGACACTTAGCCAAAAACATTCAGTACTTC. It yields the protein CASQSPGHLAKNIQYF.

J is TRBJ2-2 and V is TRBV19, with a weak D call TRBD1 (5 bases). Deletions cut 7 bases from V and 7 bases from J, with 13 bases between. The CDR3 has 13 amino acids. Germline V gene sequence: CDR1 LNHDA, CDR2 SQIVND (reference sequence). The CDR3 loop reads CASMKGPIGELFF. In DNA, the CDR3 is TGTGCCAGTATGAAGGGGCCTATCGGGGAGCTGTTTTTT. The entire variable domain, with the rest obtained from reference TRBV19 and TRBJ2-2, is as follows: DGGITQSPKYLFRKEGQNVTLSCEQNLNHDAMYWYRQDPGQGLRLIYYSQIVNDFQKGDIAEGYSVSREKKESFPLTVTSAQKNPTAFYLCASMKGPIGELFFGEGSRLTVL.

This clonotype has just one count. Being one base from a much bigger clone, this may be a read error. The V and J genes are TRBV30 and TRBJ2-7, with a weak D call TRBD1 (6 bases). CDR3 size: 14 residues. With 5 bases removed from V and 7 bases from J, the gap between germline ends came to 21 bases. In germline, CDR1 is GTSNPN, CDR2 SVGIG (reference sequence). CDR3 sequence reads: CAWGPGSGAVEQYF. For the CDR3, the DNA is TGTGCCTGGGGACCCGGGTCAGGGGCAGTAGAGCAGTACTTC.

The chain couples TRBV30 to TRBJ2-3; D ambiguous. Germline CDR1 is GTSNPN and CDR2 is SVGIG (reference sequence). V dropped 4 bases and J dropped 13 bases, with 18 bases sitting between them. This CDR3 region has 12 residues. CDR3 sequence reads: CAWTQTDPRKYF. CDR3 in DNA: TGTGCCTGGACCCAGACGGACCCGCGCAAGTATTTT.

A word on this clonotype: The junction departs from germline at one end; a sequencing error may be responsible. The rearrangement uses TRBV20-1 and TRBJ2-7; D tentatively reads TRBD1 or TRBD2 (5 bases each). Germline V gene lookup returns CDR1 DFQATT and CDR2 SNEGSKA (reference sequence). The CDR3 has 12 residues. This chain's CDR3 is CGARDGAYEQYF. CDR3 nucleotides: TGCGGTGCTAGGGACGGTGCCTACGAGCAGTACTTC.

This clonotype was picked up a small number of times. The chain links TRBV5-3 to TRBJ2-7, with D uncertain. TRBV5-3 is reported as an ORF; its role is uncertain. V lost 8 bases and J 0 bases, leaving 18 bases between the germline ends. This CDR3 has 15 amino acids. The CDR3 sequence: CASSRPRSSSYEQYF. The CDR3 nucleotides read TGTGCCAGCAGCCGCCCCCGGTCGAGCTCCTACGAGCAGTACTTC.

In this sample, this clonotype turned up a few times. This clone may be a read error of a much larger clone one base away. The J gene is TRBJ1-1, the V gene TRBV5-1; 7 bases agree with TRBD1. The CDR3 length is 15 residues. The germline V gene has CDR1 SGHRS and CDR2 YFSETQ. The CDR3 region is CASGFHHRGSTEAFF. The CDR3 DNA follows: TGCGCCAGCGGCTTTCACCACAGGGGATCCACTGAAGCTTTCTTT.

In regard to this clonotype: This may be a read error, as it is one base from a much larger clone. The V and J genes are TRBV19 and TRBJ1-1; D might be TRBD1 (5 bases). The ends were cut back, 3 bases at V and 4 bases at J, with 15 bases in the middle. The CDR3 runs 15 residues. Germline CDR1 LNHDA, CDR2 SQIVND (reference sequence). The CDR3 sequence: CASSISRWGSTEAFF. The CDR3 DNA follows: TGTGCCAGTAGTATTTCGCGTTGGGGGAGCACTGAAGCTTTCTTT.

This clonotype was seen a handful of times. A read error may be the cause here, since a much bigger clone is one base away. V gene TRBV7-2 combines with J gene TRBJ2-7; TRBD2 matches 9 bases. Looked up from germline, CDR1 is SGHTA and CDR2 is FQGNSA. This CDR3 region has 18 residues. J lost 3 bases, V lost 2 bases, and 14 bases had no gene match. The CDR3 nucleotides read TGTGCCAGCAGCTTACCCGCTACGACTAGCGGCCCTATCTACGAGCAGTACTTC. Its protein product is CASSLPATTSGPIYEQYF.

Worth noting for this clonotype: The junction and the germline gene differ at one end; a read error may be behind it. The chain's CDR3 is CASSLAMGYYEQYF. In nucleotides, the CDR3 is TGTGCCAGCAGCTTGGCGATGGGGTACTACGAGCAGTACTTC. The chain uses TRBV5-3 and TRBJ2-7; D not certain. TRBV5-3 is an ORF, with its function uncertain. The CDR3 consists of 14 residues.

The rearrangement uses TRBV5-6 and TRBJ2-7; TRBD2 matches at 7 bases. The V segment lost 4 bases and the J segment 4 bases; nucleotides outside the gene matches: 17. This CDR3 comprises 17 residues. Germline CDR1 is SGHDT and CDR2 is YYEEEE. CDR3 DNA: TGTGCCAGCAGCCTATCGACGATTCGGACGGGGGGTTACGAGCAGTACTTC. Translation: CASSLSTIRTGGYEQYF.

This clonotype was counted at least ten times. The chain uses TRBV19 and TRBJ2-1, with unresolved D. Trimming removed 2 bases from V and 6 bases from J, with 8 bases in between. From germline, CDR1 is LNHDA and CDR2 SQIVND (reference sequence). This CDR3 is 13 amino acids long. The CDR3, as DNA: TGTGCCAGTAGTATATTAGCTGGCAATGAGCAGTTCTTC. Amino acids: CASSILAGNEQFF.

This clonotype showed up just a few times. The V call is TRBV7-9, the J call TRBJ1-1, with D perhaps matching TRBD1 (6 bases). From germline, CDR1 is SEHNR and CDR2 FQNEAQ (reference sequence). This CDR3 is built from 16 residues. V was clipped by 1 base and J by 0 bases, with 12 bases between them. This CDR3 is CASSLDSRGMNTEAFF. CDR3 DNA sequence: TGTGCCAGCAGCTTAGACTCAAGGGGGATGAACACTGAAGCTTTCTTT.

This clonotype has a count of ten or more. The CDR3 DNA sequence: TGTGCCAGCAGTTTACAACAGTCAGTCACCGGGGAGCTGTTTTTT. Protein: CASSLQQSVTGELFF. This rearrangement joins TRBV27 to TRBJ2-2, with D uncertain. The CDR3 is 15 residues long. Germline V gene lookup returns CDR1 MNHEY and CDR2 SMNVEV (reference sequence). The ends were cut back, 2 bases at V and 4 bases at J, with 11 bases in the middle.

The chain links TRBV6-4 to TRBJ2-5; TRBD2 might be the D (5 bases). The CDR3 is 14 residues long. The V gene lost 4 bases and the J gene lost 2 bases, with 11 bases spanning the gap. The germline CDR1 and CDR2 sequences are MRHNA and SNTAGT. CDR3: CASSVVGGQETQYF. The DNA of the CDR3 is TGTGCCAGCAGTGTAGTAGGCGGGCAAGAGACCCAGTACTTC.

The table lists this clonotype with a few counts. The chain carries TRBV27 and TRBJ1-6, with D possibly being TRBD1 (5 bases). V lost 7 bases, J lost 7 bases, and 20 bases lay in between. CDR1 MNHEY and CDR2 SMNVEV come from the germline V gene (reference sequence). The CDR3 contains 16 residues. The CDR3 DNA follows: TGTGCCAGCAAGCCGCTATTGGGGCGGCTCAATTCACCCCTCCACTTT. Protein product: CASKPLLGRLNSPLHF.

This clonotype was observed at least ten times. The chain links TRBV24-1 to TRBJ1-5; D is unresolved. Germline V lookup: CDR1 KGHDR, CDR2 SFDVKD. This CDR3 is 16 amino acids long. V lost 6 bases, J lost 0 bases, and 14 bases lay in between. The CDR3 is CATSSSGPYSNQPQHF. CDR3 sequence (DNA): TGTGCCACCAGTTCGTCAGGACCGTATAGCAATCAGCCCCAGCATTTT.